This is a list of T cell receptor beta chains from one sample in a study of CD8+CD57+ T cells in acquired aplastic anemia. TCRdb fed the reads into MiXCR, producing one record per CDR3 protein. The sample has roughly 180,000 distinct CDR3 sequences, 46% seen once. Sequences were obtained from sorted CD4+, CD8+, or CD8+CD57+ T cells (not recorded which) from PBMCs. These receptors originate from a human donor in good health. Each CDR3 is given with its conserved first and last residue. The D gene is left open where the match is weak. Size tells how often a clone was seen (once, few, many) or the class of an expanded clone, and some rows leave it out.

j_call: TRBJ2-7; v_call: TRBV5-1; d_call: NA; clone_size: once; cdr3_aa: CASSLWAGQTYEQYF; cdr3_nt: TGCGCCAGCAGCTTGTGGGCAGGGCAGACCTACGAGCAGTACTTC
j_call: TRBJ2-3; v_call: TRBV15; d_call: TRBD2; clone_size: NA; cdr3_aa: CATSRRGARGTQYF; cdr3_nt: TGTGCCACCTCACGGCGGGGGGCCCGGGGTACGCAGTATTTT
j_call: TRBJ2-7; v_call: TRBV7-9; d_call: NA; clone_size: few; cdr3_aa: CASSQGGATYEQYF; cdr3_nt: TGTGCCAGCAGCCAGGGGGGGGCGACCTACGAGCAGTACTTC
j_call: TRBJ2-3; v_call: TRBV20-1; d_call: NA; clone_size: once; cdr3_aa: CSGLESTDTQYF; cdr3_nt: TGCAGTGGGCTGGAGTCCACAGATACGCAGTATTTT
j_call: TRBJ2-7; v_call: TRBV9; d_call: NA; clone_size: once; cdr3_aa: CASSVSPSYEQYF; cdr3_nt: TGTGCCAGCAGCGTAAGCCCATCCTACGAGCAGTACTTC
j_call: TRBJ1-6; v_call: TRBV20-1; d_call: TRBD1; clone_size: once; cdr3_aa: CSAWGTGGSPLHF; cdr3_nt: TGCAGTGCATGGGGAACAGGGGGTTCACCCCTCCACTTT
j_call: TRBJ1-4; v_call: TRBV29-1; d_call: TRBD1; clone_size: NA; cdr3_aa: CSAWGQTHEKLFF; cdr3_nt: TGCAGCGCTTGGGGACAGACCCATGAAAAACTGTTTTTT
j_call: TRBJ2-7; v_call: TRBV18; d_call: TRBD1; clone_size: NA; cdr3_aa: CASSDAGTGPYEQYF; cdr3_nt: TGTGCCAGCTCAGACGCCGGGACAGGCCCCTACGAGCAGTACTTC
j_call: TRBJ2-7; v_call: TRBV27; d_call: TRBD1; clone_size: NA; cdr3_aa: CASSSPGQGQQEQYF; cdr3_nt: TGTGCCAGCAGTTCCCCGGGACAGGGTCAGCAGGAGCAGTACTTC
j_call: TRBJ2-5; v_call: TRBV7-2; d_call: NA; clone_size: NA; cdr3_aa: CASSLGLQVTTQYF; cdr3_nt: TGTGCCAGCAGCTTAGGACTGCAGGTTACGACCCAGTACTTC
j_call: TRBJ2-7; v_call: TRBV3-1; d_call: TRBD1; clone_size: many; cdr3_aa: CASRRGQSYEQYF; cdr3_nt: TGTGCCAGCAGACGGGGACAGTCCTACGAGCAGTACTTC
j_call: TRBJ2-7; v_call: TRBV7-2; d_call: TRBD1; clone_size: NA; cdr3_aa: CASSSRQGPGQYF; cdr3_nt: TGTGCCAGCAGCTCCCGACAGGGGCCCGGGCAGTACTTC
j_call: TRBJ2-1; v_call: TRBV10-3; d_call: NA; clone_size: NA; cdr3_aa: CAIRAGEPQQFF; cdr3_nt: TGTGCCATAAGAGCAGGGGAACCACAGCAGTTCTTC
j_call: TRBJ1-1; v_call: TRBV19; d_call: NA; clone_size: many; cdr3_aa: CASSIERQTEAFF; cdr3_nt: TGTGCCAGTAGTATAGAGAGGCAGACTGAAGCTTTCTTT
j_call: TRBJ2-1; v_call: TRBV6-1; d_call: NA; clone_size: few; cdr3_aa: CASSEMARGKQFF; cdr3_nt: TGTGCCAGCAGTGAAATGGCGCGAGGGAAGCAGTTCTTC
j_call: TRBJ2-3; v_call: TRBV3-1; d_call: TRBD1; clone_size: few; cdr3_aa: CASQDRGADTQYF; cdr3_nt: TGTGCCAGCCAAGACAGGGGAGCAGATACGCAGTATTTT
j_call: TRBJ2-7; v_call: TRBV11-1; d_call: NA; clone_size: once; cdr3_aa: CASSLGDSYNYYEQYF; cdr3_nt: TGTGCCAGCAGCTTGGGAGACAGCTATAATTACTACGAGCAGTACTTC
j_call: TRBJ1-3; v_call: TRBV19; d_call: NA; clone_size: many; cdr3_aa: CATRGSGTARNTIYF; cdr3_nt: TGTGCCACTAGGGGCTCCGGGACCGCAAGAAACACCATATATTTT
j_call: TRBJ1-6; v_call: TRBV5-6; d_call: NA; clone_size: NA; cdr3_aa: CASSFANSPLHF; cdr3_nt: TGTGCCAGCAGCTTTGCCAACTCACCCCTCCACTTT
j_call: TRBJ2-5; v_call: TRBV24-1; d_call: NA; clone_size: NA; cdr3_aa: CATSGLAETQYF; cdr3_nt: TGTGCCACATCGGGCCTTGCAGAGACCCAGTACTTC
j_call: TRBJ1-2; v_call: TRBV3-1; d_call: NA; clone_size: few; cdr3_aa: CASSQAVAGLDYGYTF; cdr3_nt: TGTGCCAGCAGCCAAGCCGTAGCAGGGCTGGACTATGGCTACACCTTC
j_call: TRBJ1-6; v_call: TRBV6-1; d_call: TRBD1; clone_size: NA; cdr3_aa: CASQALSQGAAPLHF; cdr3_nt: TGTGCCAGCCAAGCTCTCTCACAGGGGGCTGCACCCCTCCACTTT
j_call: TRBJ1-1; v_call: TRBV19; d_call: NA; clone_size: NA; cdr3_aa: CASSSLSGGVRNTEAFF; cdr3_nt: TGTGCCAGTAGTTCCTTATCTGGGGGGGTGAGGAACACTGAAGCTTTCTTT
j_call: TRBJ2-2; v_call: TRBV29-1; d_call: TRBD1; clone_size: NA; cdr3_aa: CSARDSTNTGELFF; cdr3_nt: TGCAGCGCTCGGGACAGCACGAACACCGGGGAGCTGTTTTTT
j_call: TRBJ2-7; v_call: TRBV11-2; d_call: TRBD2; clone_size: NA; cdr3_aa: CASSHTSGLAEVEQYF; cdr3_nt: TGTGCCAGCAGCCATACCAGTGGACTAGCGGAGGTTGAGCAGTACTTC
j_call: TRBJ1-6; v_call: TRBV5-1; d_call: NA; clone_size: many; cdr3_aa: CASSGRDGSSYNSPLHF; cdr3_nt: TGCGCCAGCAGCGGCCGGGACGGAAGCTCCTATAATTCACCCCTCCACTTT
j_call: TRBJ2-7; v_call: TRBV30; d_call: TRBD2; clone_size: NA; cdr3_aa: CAWRGREGTYEQYF; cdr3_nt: TGTGCCTGGAGGGGCAGGGAGGGCACCTACGAGCAGTACTTC
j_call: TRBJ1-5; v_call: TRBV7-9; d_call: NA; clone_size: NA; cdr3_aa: CASRLQGSNNQPQHF; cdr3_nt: TGTGCCAGCAGACTTCAAGGCAGTAACAATCAGCCCCAGCATTTT
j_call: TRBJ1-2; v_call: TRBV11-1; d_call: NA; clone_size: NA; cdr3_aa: CASNDGSLNYGYTF; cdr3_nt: TGTGCCAGCAACGACGGATCCCTTAACTATGGCTACACCTTC
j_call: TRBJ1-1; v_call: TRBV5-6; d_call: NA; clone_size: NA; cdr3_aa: CASSSGLYTEAFF; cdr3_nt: TGTGCCAGCAGCTCGGGGTTGTACACTGAAGCTTTCTTT
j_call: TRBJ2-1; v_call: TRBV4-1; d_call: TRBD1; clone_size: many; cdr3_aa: CASSPAGTGRFF; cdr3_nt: TGCGCCAGCAGCCCCGCCGGGACAGGTCGCTTCTTC
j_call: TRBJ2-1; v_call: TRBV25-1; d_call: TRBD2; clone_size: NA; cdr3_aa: CASKIRGLAPNEQFF; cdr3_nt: TGTGCCAGCAAAATTCGGGGACTAGCGCCCAATGAGCAGTTCTTC
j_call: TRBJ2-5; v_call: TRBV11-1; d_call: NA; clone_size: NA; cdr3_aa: CASSLERWQEPPETQYF; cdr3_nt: TGTGCCAGCAGCTTGGAACGGTGGCAAGAACCCCCAGAGACCCAGTACTTC
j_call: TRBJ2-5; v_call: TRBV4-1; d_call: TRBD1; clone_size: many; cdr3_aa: CASSQDLTGGSETQYF; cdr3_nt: TGCGCCAGCAGCCAAGATTTGACAGGGGGCTCGGAGACCCAGTACTTC
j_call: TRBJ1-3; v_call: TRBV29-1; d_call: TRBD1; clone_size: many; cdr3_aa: CSGIAGGSGNTIYF; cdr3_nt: TGCAGCGGAATAGCAGGGGGCTCTGGAAACACCATATATTTT
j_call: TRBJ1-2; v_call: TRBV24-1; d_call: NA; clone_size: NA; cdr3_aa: CATSDWPTGYGYTF; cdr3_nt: TGTGCCACCAGTGATTGGCCGACAGGCTATGGCTACACCTTC
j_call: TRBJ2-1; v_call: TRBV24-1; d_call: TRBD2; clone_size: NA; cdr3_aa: CATSDLSGLAGYNEQFF; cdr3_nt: TGTGCCACCAGTGATTTGTCGGGACTAGCGGGATACAATGAGCAGTTCTTC
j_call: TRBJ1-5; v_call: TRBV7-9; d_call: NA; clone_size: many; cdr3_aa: CASSLDGGSNQPQHF; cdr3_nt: TGTGCCAGCAGCTTAGACGGAGGGAGCAATCAGCCCCAGCATTTT
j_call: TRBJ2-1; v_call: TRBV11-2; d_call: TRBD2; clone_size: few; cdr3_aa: CASSLNLPGLAGGEQFF; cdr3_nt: TGTGCCAGCAGCTTAAATCTACCGGGACTAGCGGGAGGGGAGCAGTTCTTC
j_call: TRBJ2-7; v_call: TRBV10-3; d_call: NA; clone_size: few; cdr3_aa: CAISGRTGSYEQYF; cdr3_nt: TGTGCCATCAGTGGGAGGACCGGGAGCTACGAGCAGTACTTC
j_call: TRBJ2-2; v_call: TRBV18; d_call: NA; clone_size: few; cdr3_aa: CASSPRSRELFF; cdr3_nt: TGTGCCAGCTCACCAAGGTCCCGGGAGCTGTTTTTT
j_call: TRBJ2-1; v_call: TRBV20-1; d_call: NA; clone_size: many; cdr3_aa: CSAFEAGANNEQFF; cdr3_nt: TGCAGTGCTTTTGAGGCGGGGGCAAACAATGAGCAGTTCTTC
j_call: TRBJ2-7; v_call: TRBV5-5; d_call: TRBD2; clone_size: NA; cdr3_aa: CASSPLAGDPYEQYF; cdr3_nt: TGTGCCAGCAGCCCACTAGCGGGGGATCCCTACGAGCAGTACTTC
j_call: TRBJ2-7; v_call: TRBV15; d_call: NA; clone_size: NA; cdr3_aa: CATSRDPREAVYEQYF; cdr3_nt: TGTGCCACCAGCAGAGATCCCAGGGAAGCGGTGTACGAGCAGTACTTC
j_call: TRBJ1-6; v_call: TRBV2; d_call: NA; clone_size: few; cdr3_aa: CASSYTLNSPLHF; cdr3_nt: TGTGCCAGCAGCTATACGTTAAATTCACCCCTCCACTTT
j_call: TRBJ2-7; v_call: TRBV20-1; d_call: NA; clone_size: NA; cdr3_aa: CSAWTFDSYEQYF; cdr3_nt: TGCAGCGCATGGACATTCGACTCCTACGAGCAGTACTTC
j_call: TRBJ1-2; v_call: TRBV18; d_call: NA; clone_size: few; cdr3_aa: CASSQSVTGSGYTF; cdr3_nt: TGTGCCAGCTCACAATCTGTGACTGGCTCTGGCTACACCTTC
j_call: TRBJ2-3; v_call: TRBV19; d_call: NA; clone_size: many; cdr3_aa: CASSTSRGTDTQYF; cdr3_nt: TGTGCCAGTAGTACTAGTCGTGGGACAGATACGCAGTATTTT